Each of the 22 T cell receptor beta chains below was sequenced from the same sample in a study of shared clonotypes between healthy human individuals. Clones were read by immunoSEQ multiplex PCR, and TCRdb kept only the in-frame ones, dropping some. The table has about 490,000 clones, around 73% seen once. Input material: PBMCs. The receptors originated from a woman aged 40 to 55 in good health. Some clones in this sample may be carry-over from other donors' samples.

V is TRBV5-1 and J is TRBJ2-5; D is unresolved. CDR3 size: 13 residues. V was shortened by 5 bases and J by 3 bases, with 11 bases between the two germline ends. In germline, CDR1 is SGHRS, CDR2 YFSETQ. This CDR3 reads CASRWTPEETQYF. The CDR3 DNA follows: TGCGCCAGCAGATGGACCCCGGAAGAGACCCAGTACTTC.

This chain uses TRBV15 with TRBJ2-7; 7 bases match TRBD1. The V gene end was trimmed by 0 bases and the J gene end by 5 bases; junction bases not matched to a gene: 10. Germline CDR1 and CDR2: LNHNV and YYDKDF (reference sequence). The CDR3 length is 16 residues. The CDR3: CATSRDQGTASDEQYF. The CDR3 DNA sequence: TGTGCCACCAGCAGAGATCAAGGGACAGCGAGCGACGAGCAGTACTTC. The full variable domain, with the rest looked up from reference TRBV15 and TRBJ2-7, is DAMVIQNPRYQVTQFGKPVTLSCSQTLNHNVMYWYQQKSSQAPKLLFHYYDKDFNNEADTPDNFQSRRPNTSFCFLDIRSPGLGDTAMYLCATSRDQGTASDEQYFGPGTRLTVT.

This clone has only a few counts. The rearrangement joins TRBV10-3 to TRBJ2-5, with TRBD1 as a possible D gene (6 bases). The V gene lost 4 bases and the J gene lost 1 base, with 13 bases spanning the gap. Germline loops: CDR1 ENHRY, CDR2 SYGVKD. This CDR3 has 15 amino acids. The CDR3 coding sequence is TGTGCCATCAGTGGGGCAGGGGACCCCCAAGAGACCCAGTACTTC. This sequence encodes CAISGAGDPQETQYF.

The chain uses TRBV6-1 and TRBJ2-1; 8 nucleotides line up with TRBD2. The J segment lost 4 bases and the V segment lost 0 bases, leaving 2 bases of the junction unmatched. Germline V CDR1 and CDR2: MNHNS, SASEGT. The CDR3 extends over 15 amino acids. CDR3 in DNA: TGTGCCAGCAGTGAAGCAATAGCGGGGTACAATGAGCAGTTCTTC. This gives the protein CASSEAIAGYNEQFF.

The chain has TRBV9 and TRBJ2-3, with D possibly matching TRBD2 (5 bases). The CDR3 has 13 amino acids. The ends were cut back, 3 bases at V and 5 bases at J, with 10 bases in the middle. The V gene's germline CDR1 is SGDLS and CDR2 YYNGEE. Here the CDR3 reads CASSGRTLDTQYF. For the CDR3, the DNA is TGTGCCAGCAGCGGGAGGACGCTAGATACGCAGTATTTT.

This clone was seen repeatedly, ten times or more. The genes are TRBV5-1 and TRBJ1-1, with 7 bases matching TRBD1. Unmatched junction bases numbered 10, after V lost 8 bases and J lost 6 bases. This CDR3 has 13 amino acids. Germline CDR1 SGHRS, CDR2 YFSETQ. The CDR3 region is CASHLRGGSEAFF. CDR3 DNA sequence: TGCGCCAGTCACCTCAGGGGGGGATCTGAAGCTTTCTTT.

In DNA, the CDR3 is TGTGCCAGCAGATTTAGGATCGCTAGGGAGCTGTTTTTT. This encodes CASRFRIARELFF. The chain couples TRBV6-5 to TRBJ2-2; D unclear. Per the germline V gene, CDR1 is MNHEY and CDR2 is SVGAGI. V gave up 6 bases and J gave up 9 bases, with 14 bases separating them. The CDR3 spans 13 residues.

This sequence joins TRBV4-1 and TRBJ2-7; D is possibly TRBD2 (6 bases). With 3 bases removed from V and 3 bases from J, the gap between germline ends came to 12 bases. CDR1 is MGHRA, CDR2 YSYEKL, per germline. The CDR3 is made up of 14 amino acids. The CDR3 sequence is CASSQSRGFYEQYF. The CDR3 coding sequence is TGCGCCAGCAGCCAGTCGCGGGGCTTCTACGAGCAGTACTTC.

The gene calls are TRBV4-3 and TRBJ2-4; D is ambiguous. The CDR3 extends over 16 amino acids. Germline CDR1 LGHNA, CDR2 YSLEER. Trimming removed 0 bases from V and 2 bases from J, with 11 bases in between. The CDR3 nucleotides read TGCGCCAGCAGCCAAGATCGGAAGGGCCCCAAAAACATTCAGTACTTC. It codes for CASSQDRKGPKNIQYF.

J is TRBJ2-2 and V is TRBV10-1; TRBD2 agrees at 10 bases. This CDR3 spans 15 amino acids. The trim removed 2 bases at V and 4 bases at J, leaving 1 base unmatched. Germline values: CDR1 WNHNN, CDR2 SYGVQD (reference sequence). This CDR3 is CASSEQREGTGELFF. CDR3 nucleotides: TGCGCCAGCAGTGAGCAGCGGGAGGGCACCGGGGAGCTGTTTTTT.

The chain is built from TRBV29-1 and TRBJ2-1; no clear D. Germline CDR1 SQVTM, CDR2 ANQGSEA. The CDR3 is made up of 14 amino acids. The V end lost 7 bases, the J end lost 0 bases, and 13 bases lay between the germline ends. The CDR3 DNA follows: TGCAGCGCCGCGGCGAGAAGCTCCTACAATGAGCAGTTCTTC. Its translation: CSAAARSSYNEQFF.

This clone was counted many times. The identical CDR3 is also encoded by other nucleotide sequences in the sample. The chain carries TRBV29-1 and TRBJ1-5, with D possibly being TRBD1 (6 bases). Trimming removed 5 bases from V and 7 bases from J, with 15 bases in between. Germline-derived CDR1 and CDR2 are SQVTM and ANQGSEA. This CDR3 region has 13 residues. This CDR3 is CSVTHNRDQPQHF. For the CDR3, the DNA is TGCAGCGTTACCCATAACAGGGACCAGCCCCAGCATTTT.

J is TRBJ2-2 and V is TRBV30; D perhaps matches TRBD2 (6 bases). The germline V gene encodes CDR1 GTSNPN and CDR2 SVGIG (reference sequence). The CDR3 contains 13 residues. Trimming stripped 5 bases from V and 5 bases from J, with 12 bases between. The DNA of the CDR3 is TGTGCCTGGGAAACGGGAGAGACCGGGGAGCTGTTTTTT. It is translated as CAWETGETGELFF. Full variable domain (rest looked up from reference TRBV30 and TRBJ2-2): SQTIHQWPATLVQPVGSPLSLECTVEGTSNPNLYWYRQAAGRGLQLLFYSVGIGQISSEVPQNLSASRPQDRQFILSSKKLLLSDSGFYLCAWETGETGELFFGEGSRLTVL.

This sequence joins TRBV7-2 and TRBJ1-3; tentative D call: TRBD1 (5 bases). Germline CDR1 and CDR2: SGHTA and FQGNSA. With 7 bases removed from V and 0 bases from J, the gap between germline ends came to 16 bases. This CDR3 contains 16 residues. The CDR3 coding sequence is TGTGCCAGCACCCCAATGGGCAGGGCCTCTGGAAACACCATATATTTT. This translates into CASTPMGRASGNTIYF.

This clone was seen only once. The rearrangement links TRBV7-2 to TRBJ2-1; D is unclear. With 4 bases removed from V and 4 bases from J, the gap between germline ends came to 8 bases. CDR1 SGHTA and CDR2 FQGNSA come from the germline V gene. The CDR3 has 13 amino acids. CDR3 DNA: TGTGCCAGCAGCTCGGAGTGGTACAATGAGCAGTTCTTC. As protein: CASSSEWYNEQFF.

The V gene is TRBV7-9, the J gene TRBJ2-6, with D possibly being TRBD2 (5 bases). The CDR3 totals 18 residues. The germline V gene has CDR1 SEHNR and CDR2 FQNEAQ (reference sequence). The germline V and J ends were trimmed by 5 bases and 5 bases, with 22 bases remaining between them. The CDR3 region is CASSGRGYQQSRANVLTF. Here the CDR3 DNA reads TGTGCCAGCAGCGGCCGGGGATACCAACAAAGTCGGGCCAACGTCCTGACTTTC.

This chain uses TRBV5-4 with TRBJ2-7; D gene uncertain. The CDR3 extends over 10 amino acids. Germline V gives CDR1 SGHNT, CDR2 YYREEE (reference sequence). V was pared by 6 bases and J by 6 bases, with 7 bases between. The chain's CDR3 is CASTPFEQYF. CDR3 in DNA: TGTGCCAGCACCCCCTTCGAGCAGTACTTC.

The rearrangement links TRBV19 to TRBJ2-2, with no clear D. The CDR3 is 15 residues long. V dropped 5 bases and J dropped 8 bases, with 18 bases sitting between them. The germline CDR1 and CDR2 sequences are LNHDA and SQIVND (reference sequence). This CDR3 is CASSPTDGRRGELFF. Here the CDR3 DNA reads TGTGCCAGTAGTCCTACGGACGGCAGGCGTGGGGAGCTGTTTTTT.

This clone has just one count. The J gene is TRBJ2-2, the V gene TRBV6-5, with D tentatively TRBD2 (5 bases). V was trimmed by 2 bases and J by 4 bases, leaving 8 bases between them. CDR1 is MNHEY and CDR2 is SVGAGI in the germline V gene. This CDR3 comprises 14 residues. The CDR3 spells CASSYVAFTGELFF. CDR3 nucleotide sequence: TGTGCCAGCAGTTACGTAGCGTTCACCGGGGAGCTGTTTTTT.

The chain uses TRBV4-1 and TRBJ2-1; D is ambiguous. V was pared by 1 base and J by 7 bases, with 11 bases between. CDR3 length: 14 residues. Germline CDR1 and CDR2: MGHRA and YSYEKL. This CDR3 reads CASSQGPSTNEQFF. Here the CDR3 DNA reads TGCGCCAGCAGCCAAGGGCCTAGTACAAATGAGCAGTTCTTC.

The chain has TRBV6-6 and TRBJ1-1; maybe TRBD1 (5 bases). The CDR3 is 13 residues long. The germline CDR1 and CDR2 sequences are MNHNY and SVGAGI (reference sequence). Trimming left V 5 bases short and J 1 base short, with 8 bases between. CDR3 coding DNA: TGTGCCAGCAGTCTGACAGAGAACACTGAAGCTTTCTTT. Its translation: CASSLTENTEAFF.

The CDR3 bases are TGTGCCAGCAGTCGCCCGGGCGAGACCCAGTACTTC. This sequence encodes CASSRPGETQYF. This sequence joins TRBV7-2 and TRBJ2-5, with D uncertain. CDR3 length: 12 amino acids. V lost 6 bases and J 5 bases, leaving 10 bases between the germline ends. CDR1 is SGHTA and CDR2 is FQGNSA in the germline V gene.